The entry below gives a single TCR beta chain sequence along with its context. Its specificity is unknown. UMIs that had a 6-nucleotide sample barcode were put in using template switching. TCRdb re-called the 5' RACE reads, yielding one record per CDR3 amino acid sequence without DNA. The sample has about 210,000 distinct CDR3 sequences; the top ten hold around 1.5%. These data originate in a study of monozygotic twins with inflammatory bowel disease. The study's findings and limits: Variability may have been added to patient repertoires by differing immunosuppressive treatments. Relative clonotype sharing with others was diminished in IBD patients versus healthy twins, particularly with disease activity.

The CDR3 runs 14 residues. Germline V gene data show CDR1 as DFQATT and CDR2 as SNEGSKA (reference sequence). Blood, under 3 ml, was drawn per donor. The specimen sequenced was blood. The source of this sequence is a human donor with ulcerative colitis or Crohn's disease, or a healthy co-twin of an affected twin (not recorded which). The V gene is TRBV20-1, the J gene TRBJ2-7; TCRdb's D call of TRBD2 is untestable without DNA. This CDR3 is CSARLGVGADEQYF.